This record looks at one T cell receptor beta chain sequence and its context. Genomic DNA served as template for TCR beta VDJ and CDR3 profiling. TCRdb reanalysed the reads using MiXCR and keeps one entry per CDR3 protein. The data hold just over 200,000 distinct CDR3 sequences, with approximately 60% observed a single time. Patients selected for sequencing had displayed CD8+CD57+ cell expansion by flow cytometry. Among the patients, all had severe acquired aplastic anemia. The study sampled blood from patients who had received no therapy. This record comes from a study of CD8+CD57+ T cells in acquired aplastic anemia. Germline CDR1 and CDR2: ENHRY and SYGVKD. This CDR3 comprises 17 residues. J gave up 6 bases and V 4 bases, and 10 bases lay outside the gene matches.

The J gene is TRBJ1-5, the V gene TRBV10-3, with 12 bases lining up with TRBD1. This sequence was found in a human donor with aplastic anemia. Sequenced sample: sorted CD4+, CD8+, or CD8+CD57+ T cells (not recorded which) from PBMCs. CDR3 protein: CAISGGGTGGVFQPQHF. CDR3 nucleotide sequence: TGTGCCATCAGTGGAGGGGGGACAGGGGGCGTATTTCAGCCCCAGCATTTT.